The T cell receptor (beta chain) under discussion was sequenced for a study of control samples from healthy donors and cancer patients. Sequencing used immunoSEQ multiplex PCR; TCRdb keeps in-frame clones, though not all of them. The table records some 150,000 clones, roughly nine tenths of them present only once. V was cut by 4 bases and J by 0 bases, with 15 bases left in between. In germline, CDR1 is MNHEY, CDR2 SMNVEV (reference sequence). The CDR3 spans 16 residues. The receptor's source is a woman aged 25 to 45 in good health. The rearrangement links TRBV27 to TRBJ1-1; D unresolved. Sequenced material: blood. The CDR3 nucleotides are TGTGCCAGCAGTTATAAGTCAGGACCCATGAACACTGAAGCTTTCTTT. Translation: CASSYKSGPMNTEAFF.